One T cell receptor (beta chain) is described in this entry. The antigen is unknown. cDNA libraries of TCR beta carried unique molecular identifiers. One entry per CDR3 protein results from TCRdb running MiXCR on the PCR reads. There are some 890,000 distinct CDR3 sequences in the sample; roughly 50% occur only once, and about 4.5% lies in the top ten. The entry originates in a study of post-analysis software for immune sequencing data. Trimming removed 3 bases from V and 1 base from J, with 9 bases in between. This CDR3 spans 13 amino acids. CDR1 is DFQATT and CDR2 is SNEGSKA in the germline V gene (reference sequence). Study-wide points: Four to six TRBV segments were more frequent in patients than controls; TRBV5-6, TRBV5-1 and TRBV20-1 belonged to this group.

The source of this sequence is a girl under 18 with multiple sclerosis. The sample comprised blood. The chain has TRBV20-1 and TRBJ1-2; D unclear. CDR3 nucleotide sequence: TGCAGTGCTAGTGCCGGGAATAACTATGGCTACACCTTC. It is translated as CSASAGNNYGYTF.